This passage covers 20 T cell receptor beta chains from one sample sequenced in a study of post-analysis software for immune sequencing data. Whole-study findings and limits: Five or six TRBV segments (TRBV5-6, TRBV5-1 and TRBV20-1 among them) occurred more frequently in patients than in controls.

The antigens of these receptors remain unknown. Libraries were made from TCR beta cDNA, and they carried unique molecular identifiers. From the PCR reads, TCRdb called clonotypes with MiXCR, one entry per CDR3 protein. Of 600,000 to 750,000 distinct CDR3 sequences in the sample, around 64% were seen once. Sequenced input: blood. The receptor set was obtained from a girl aged 2 to 9 with multiple sclerosis.

This clonotype came up a few times. This chain uses TRBV12-3 or TRBV12-4 with TRBJ2-5, with 8 bases aligning to TRBD2. CDR3 length: 14 residues. The V and J ends lost 5 bases and 5 bases, in that order; junction bases with no gene match: 7. CDR3 nucleotides: TGTGCCAGCAGTAAGCGGGAGTTGGCTGAGACCCAGTACTTC. The encoded protein is CASSKRELAETQYF.

The rearrangement links TRBV7-2 to TRBJ2-5; 7 bases line up with TRBD1. The trim removed 5 bases at V and 11 bases at J, leaving 17 bases unmatched. The CDR3 spans 15 residues. Germline V gene lookup returns CDR1 SGHTA and CDR2 FQGNSA. CDR3 sequence: CASSATPGQNNEQYF. In DNA form, the CDR3 reads TGTGCCAGCAGCGCCACGCCGGGACAGAACAATGAGCAGTACTTC.

This clonotype was seen once. The J gene is TRBJ2-1, the V gene TRBV7-3, with 9 bases identical to TRBD2. The CDR3 totals 16 residues. Losses at the gene ends were 5 bases for V and 4 bases for J; bases not matched to a gene: 9. Germline loops: CDR1 SGHTA, CDR2 FQGTGA. CDR3 nucleotides: TGTGCCAGCAGCCCCGGGCGGGAGGGCCCATACAATGAGCAGTTCTTC. It yields the protein CASSPGREGPYNEQFF.

The table lists this clonotype with a few counts. This rearrangement joins TRBV5-1 to TRBJ2-3, with 12 bases fitting TRBD1. J lost 6 bases, V lost 4 bases, and 6 bases had no gene match. CDR3 size: 15 residues. Germline CDR1 SGHRS, CDR2 YFSETQ. The CDR3 nucleotides are TGCGCCAGCAGCCCCGGGACAGGGGGCGTTGATACGCAGTATTTT. Its translation is CASSPGTGGVDTQYF.

V usage is TRBV20-1 and J usage is TRBJ2-5; weak D call: TRBD2 (6 bases). The CDR3 length is 13 residues. Looked up from germline, CDR1 is DFQATT and CDR2 is SNEGSKA (reference sequence). V lost 3 bases, J lost 11 bases, and 19 bases lay in between. The CDR3 protein is CSASAGPGGVQYF. The CDR3 region has the DNA TGCAGTGCTAGCGCGGGACCGGGTGGGGTGCAGTACTTC.

This clonotype was found a few times. J is TRBJ2-5 and V is TRBV20-1, with D perhaps TRBD1 or TRBD2 (6 bases each). The J call is in doubt because the DNA end fits TRBJ2-7 better. The CDR3 consists of 13 residues. CDR1 and CDR2 from the germline V gene are DFQATT and SNEGSKA (reference sequence). CDR3 nucleotides: TGCAGTCCAGAGCGTAGAGGGGGGCTCGAGCAGTACTTC. It translates to CSPERRGGLEQYF.

V is TRBV3-1 and J is TRBJ2-3, with a weak D call TRBD1 (5 bases). This CDR3 is built from 13 residues. V was trimmed by 0 bases and J by 11 bases, leaving 12 bases between them. CDR1 is LGHDT and CDR2 is YNNKEL in the germline V gene (reference sequence). The CDR3 DNA reads as TGTGCCAGCAGCCAAGATCTTGTAGGGGAGCAGTATTTT. Amino acids: CASSQDLVGEQYF.

This rearrangement joins TRBV27 to TRBJ2-2; weak D call: TRBD2 (6 bases). The ends were cut back, 7 bases at V and 8 bases at J, with 11 bases in the middle. CDR3 length: 12 amino acids. Germline V gene data show CDR1 as MNHEY and CDR2 as SMNVEV (reference sequence). The DNA of the CDR3 is TGTGCCAGCATGGAGGGAAGTGGGGAGCTGTTTTTT. Amino acids: CASMEGSGELFF.

The rearrangement uses TRBV7-9 and TRBJ1-1, with D unresolved. V lost 2 bases and J lost 7, with 8 bases in between. Germline V gene data show CDR1 as SEHNR and CDR2 as FQNEAQ (reference sequence). The CDR3 has 12 amino acids. For the CDR3, the DNA is TGTGCCAGCAGCTTATTCGGCAGTGAAGCTTTCTTT. Protein product: CASSLFGSEAFF.

The chain combines TRBV7-9 with TRBJ2-1; 9 bases agree with TRBD1. Germline V gene lookup returns CDR1 SEHNR and CDR2 FQNEAQ (reference sequence). The CDR3 has 16 amino acids. V was clipped by 5 bases and J by 7 bases; unmatched bases: 12. The CDR3 sequence: CASSLGQGLRLNEQFF. CDR3 bases: TGTGCCAGCAGCCTGGGACAGGGCCTTCGGTTGAATGAGCAGTTCTTC.

This chain links TRBV20-1 with TRBJ2-6; 10 nucleotides match TRBD2. From germline, CDR1 is DFQATT and CDR2 SNEGSKA (reference sequence). CDR3 length equals 16 residues. V lost 6 bases to trimming and J lost 6 bases; unmatched junction nucleotides: 11. CDR3 protein: CSARRLAGAEANVLTF. CDR3 bases: TGCAGTGCCCGCAGGCTAGCGGGAGCTGAGGCCAACGTCCTGACTTTC.

For this clonotype: Germline and junction disagree at one end, which may indicate a read error. V gene TRBV5-1 combines with J gene TRBJ1-2; TRBD1 matches at 8 bases. Germline CDR1 reads SGHRS; CDR2 reads YFSETQ. The length of the CDR3 is 15 residues. The CDR3 reads CASSPLLTGDYGHTF. Written as DNA, the CDR3 is TGCGCCAGCAGCCCCCTTTTGACAGGGGACTATGGCCACACCTTC.

This clonotype was detected a few times. The rearrangement joins TRBV28 to TRBJ2-5; 8 nucleotides agree with TRBD1. The CDR3 totals 14 residues. V dropped 5 bases and J dropped 5; count of bases not matched to a gene: 7. Germline CDR1 MDHEN, CDR2 SYDVKM. The CDR3 sequence: CASSIQGVGETQYF. Here the CDR3 DNA reads TGTGCCAGCAGTATACAGGGGGTCGGGGAGACCCAGTACTTC.

The chain links TRBV7-9 to TRBJ2-1, with TRBD2 matching over 11 bases. The CDR3 contains 17 residues. After removal of 4 bases from V and 4 bases from J, the junction contained 9 bases not matched to a gene. Germline V lookup: CDR1 SEHNR, CDR2 FQNEAQ (reference sequence). The CDR3 DNA sequence: TGTGCCAGCAGCTCAGCACCGGGACTAGCGGTATACAATGAGCAGTTCTTC. The encoded protein is CASSSAPGLAVYNEQFF.

CDR3 in amino acids: CASSAGQGPDEQYF. The CDR3 DNA reads TGTGCCAGCAGCGCTGGACAGGGTCCGGACGAGCAGTACTTC. This sequence joins TRBV5-4 and TRBJ2-7; 8 bases agree with TRBD1. This CDR3 is 14 amino acids long. V trimming: 4 bases; J trimming: 5 bases; junction bases outside the gene matches: 8. Germline-derived CDR1 and CDR2 are SGHNT and YYREEE (reference sequence).

The table lists this clonotype with a few counts. This chain connects TRBV10-3 to TRBJ2-6; maybe TRBD1 (5 bases). V shed 10 bases and J shed 0 bases, with 16 bases lying between them. CDR1 is ENHRY, CDR2 SYGVKD, per germline. This CDR3 has 16 amino acids. As DNA, the CDR3 is TGTGCCACCCGGCGTCAGGGCACCTCTGGGGCCAACGTCCTGACTTTC. Translating it yields CATRRQGTSGANVLTF.

This CDR3 is CASSPRQGAKDTQYF. The CDR3 bases are TGTGCCAGCAGTCCCAGACAGGGGGCTAAAGATACGCAGTATTTT. The chain recombines TRBV6-5 with TRBJ2-3, with TRBD1 identical over 10 bases. The CDR3 length is 15 residues. Germline lookup yields CDR1 MNHEY and CDR2 SVGAGI. Trimming cost V 5 bases and J 5 bases; bases outside gene matches: 7.

This chain uses TRBV29-1 with TRBJ1-1; weak D call: TRBD1 (5 bases). V lost 6 bases and J lost 0, with 11 bases in between. CDR1 SQVTM and CDR2 ANQGSEA come from the germline V gene. CDR3 length: 13 residues. The CDR3 region is CSVTGGLNTEAFF. The CDR3 region has the DNA TGCAGCGTAACAGGCGGCCTGAACACTGAAGCTTTCTTT.

This rearrangement joins TRBV28 to TRBJ2-5; D not certain. The end of the DNA is better explained by TRBJ2-7, so the J call may be wrong. The CDR3 length is 14 residues. Germline values: CDR1 MDHEN, CDR2 SYDVKM. The chain's CDR3 is CASSLGSSPHEQYF. CDR3 in DNA: TGTGCCAGCAGTTTAGGCAGTTCACCCCACGAGCAGTACTTC.

This chain links TRBV13 with TRBJ2-3; 15 nucleotides match TRBD2. The junction had 10 bases not matched to a gene; V was cut back by 4 bases and J by 2 bases. The CDR3 contains 19 residues. Per the germline V gene, CDR1 is PRHDT and CDR2 is FYEKMQ (reference sequence). The CDR3 coding sequence is TGTGCCAGCAGCTCGACTGGGACTAGCGGGGGGACCTTCACAGATACGCAGTATTTT. This encodes CASSSTGTSGGTFTDTQYF. Drawing the rest from reference TRBV13 and TRBJ2-3, the complete variable domain is AAGVIQSPRHLIKEKRETATLKCYPIPRHDTVYWYQQGPGQDPQFLISFYEKMQSDKGSIPDRFSAQQFSDYHSELNMSSLELGDSALYFCASSSTGTSGGTFTDTQYFGPGTRLTVL.